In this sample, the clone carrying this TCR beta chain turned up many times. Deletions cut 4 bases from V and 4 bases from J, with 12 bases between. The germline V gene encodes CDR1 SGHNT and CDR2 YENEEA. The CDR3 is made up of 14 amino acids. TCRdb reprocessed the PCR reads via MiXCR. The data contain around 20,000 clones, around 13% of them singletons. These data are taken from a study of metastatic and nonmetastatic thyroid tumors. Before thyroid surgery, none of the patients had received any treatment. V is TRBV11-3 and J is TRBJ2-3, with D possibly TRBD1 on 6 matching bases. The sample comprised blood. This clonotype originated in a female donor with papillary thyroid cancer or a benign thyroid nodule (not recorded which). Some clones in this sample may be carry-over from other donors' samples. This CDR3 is CASSSSGGSDTQYF. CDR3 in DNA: TGTGCCAGCAGCTCAAGTGGGGGCTCAGATACGCAGTATTTT.